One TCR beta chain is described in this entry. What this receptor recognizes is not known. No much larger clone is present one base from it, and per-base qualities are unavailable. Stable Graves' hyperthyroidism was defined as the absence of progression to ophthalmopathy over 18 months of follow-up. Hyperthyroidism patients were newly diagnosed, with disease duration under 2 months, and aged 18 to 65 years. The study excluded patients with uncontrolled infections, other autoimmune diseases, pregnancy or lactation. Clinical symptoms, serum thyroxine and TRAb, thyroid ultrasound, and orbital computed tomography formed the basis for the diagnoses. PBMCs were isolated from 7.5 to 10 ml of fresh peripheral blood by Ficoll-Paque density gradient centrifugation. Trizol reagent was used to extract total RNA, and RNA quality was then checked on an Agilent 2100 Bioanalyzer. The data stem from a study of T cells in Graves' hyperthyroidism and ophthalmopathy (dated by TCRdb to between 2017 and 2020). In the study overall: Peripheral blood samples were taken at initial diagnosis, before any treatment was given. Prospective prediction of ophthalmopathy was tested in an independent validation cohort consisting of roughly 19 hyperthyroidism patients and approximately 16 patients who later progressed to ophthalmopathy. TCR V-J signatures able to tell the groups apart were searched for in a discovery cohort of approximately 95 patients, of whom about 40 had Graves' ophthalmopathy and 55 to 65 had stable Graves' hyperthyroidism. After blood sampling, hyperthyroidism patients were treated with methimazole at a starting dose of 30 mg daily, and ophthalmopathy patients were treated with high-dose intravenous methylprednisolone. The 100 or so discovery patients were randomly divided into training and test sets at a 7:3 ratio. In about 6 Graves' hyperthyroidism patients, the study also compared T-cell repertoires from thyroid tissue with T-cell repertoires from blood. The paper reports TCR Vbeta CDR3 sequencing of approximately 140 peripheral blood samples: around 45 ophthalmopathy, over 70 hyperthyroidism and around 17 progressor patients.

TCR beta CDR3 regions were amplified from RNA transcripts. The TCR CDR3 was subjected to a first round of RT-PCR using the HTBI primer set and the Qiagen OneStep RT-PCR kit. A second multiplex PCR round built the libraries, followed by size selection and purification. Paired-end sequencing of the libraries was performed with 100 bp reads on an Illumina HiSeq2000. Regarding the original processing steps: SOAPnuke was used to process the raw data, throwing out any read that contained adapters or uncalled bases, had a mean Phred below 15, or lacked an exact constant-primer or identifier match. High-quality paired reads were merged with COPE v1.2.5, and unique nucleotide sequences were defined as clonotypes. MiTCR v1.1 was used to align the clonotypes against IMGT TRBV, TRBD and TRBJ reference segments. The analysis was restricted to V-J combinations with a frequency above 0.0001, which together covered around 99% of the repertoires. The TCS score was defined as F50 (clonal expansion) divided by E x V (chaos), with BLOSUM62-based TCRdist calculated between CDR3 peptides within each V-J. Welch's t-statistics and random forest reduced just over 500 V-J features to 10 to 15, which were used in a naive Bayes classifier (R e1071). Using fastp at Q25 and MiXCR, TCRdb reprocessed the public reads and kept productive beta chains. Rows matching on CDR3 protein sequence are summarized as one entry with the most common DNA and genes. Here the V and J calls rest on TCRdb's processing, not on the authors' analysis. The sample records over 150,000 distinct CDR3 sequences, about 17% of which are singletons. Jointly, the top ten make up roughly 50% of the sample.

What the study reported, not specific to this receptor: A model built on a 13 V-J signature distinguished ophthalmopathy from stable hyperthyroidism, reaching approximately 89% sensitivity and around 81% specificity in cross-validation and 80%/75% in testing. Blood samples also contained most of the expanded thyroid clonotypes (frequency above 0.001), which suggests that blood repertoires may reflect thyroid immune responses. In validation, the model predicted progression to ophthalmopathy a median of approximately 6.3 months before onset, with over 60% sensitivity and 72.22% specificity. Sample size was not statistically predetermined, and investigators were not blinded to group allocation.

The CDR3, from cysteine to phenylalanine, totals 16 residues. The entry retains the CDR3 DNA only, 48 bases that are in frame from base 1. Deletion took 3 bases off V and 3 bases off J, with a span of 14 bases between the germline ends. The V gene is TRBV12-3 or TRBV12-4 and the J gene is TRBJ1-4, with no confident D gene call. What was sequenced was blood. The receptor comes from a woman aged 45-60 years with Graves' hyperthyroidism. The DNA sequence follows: TGTGCCAGCAGTTTGTATCTCGGCGGCTCTAATGAAAAACTGTTTTTT. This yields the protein CASSLYLGGSNEKLFF.